One and the same sample provided the 29 T cell receptor beta chains below, sequenced in a study of Ad26.COV2.S vaccination and SARS-CoV-2 variants (dated by TCRdb to the early 2020s). According to the study, the label for this sample's treatment or condition signals: 15 to 20 received Ad26.COV2.S at low or high dose, single or two shots; 5 received placebo; per-sample allocation not given. For vaccine and placebo recipients, the sequenced repertoires came from samples collected on day 63 after the first injection. Library preparation employed the immunoSEQ multiplex PCR assay. The clones in this table, taken by TCRdb from immuneACCESS, are in-frame only. Not every clone is retained; where verified, under half of the shortfall comes from an unresolved V gene, and the cause of the rest is unknown. In all, the sample holds around 450,000 clones, and 90% of those were seen once. Clones ranked in the top ten supply less than 4.5% of the sample.

Sequenced material: peripheral blood, taken in a trial of Ad26.COV2.S vaccine versus placebo. The source is a person aged 18-60 years who received the Ad26.COV2.S COVID-19 vaccine or a placebo.

This clone was seen more than once but under ten times. The V and J genes are TRBV7-9 and TRBJ2-7, with 10 bases aligning to TRBD2. CDR1 and CDR2 from the germline V gene are SEHNR and FQNEAQ (reference sequence). The CDR3 is made up of 15 amino acids. V shed 4 bases and J 2 bases; nucleotides not matched to a gene: 5. DNA of the CDR3: TGTGCCAGCAGCTATAGCGGGAGGCTTACCTACGAGCAGTACTTC. It specifies CASSYSGRLTYEQYF.

This chain uses TRBV5-4 with TRBJ1-4, with D possibly matching TRBD1 (6 bases). The CDR3 sequence is 15 residues long. The V end was cut by 4 bases, the J end by 5 bases, with 15 bases between. In germline, CDR1 is SGHNT, CDR2 YYREEE (reference sequence). The CDR3 spells CASSPTGQLNEKLFF. The CDR3 nucleotides read TGTGCCAGCAGCCCCACCGGACAGCTCAATGAAAAACTGTTTTTT. Looking up the rest from reference TRBV5-4 and TRBJ1-4 gives the full variable domain: ETGVTQSPTHLIKTRGQQVTLRCSSQSGHNTVSWYQQALGQGPQFIFQYYREEENGRGNFPPRFSGLQFPNYSSELNVNALELDDSALYLCASSPTGQLNEKLFFGSGTQLSVL.

The count of this clone is one. The chain recombines TRBV6-5 with TRBJ1-6; D perhaps matches TRBD1 (6 bases). Trimming shortened V by 6 bases and J by 9 bases, and 12 bases separated the two germline ends. This CDR3 spans 13 amino acids. Germline V gene sequence: CDR1 MNHEY, CDR2 SVGAGI. This chain's CDR3 is CASRDQGTSPLHF. The CDR3 DNA reads TGTGCCAGCAGGGACCAGGGGACTTCACCCCTCCACTTT.

The gene calls are TRBV28 and TRBJ1-1, with D tentatively TRBD1 (6 bases). V was shortened by 6 bases and J by 4 bases, with 12 bases between the two germline ends. The CDR3 covers 13 residues. Per germline, CDR1 MDHEN and CDR2 SYDVKM. CDR3 DNA sequence: TGTGCCAGCAGGTATTTAGGGGGCACTGAAGCTTTCTTT. This translates into CASRYLGGTEAFF.

The rearrangement uses TRBV6-5 and TRBJ1-5, with D uncertain. The germline gives CDR1 MNHEY, CDR2 SVGAGI. Trimming removed 5 bases at V and 7 bases at J, with 12 bases between. CDR3 size: 13 residues. The CDR3, as DNA: TGTGCCAGCAGTAACGCGGTCTTCCAGCCCCAGCATTTT. The encoded protein is CASSNAVFQPQHF.

This chain connects TRBV7-6 to TRBJ2-7; D is unresolved. Germline-derived CDR1 and CDR2 are SGHVS and FNYEAQ. The CDR3 is made up of 14 amino acids. Trimming took off 5 bases at V and 0 bases at J, with 11 bases between the two ends. The CDR3, as DNA: TGTGCCAGCAGCCTACTCCCTAGCTCCTACGAGCAGTACTTC. Its translation is CASSLLPSSYEQYF.

This chain connects TRBV9 to TRBJ1-3, with D hard to call. There are 13 residues in the CDR3. Trimming took off 0 bases at V and 9 bases at J, with 10 bases between the two ends. Looked up from germline, CDR1 is SGDLS and CDR2 is YYNGEE. CDR3 sequence (DNA): TGTGCCAGCAGCGTAGGAGCGGACGGCACCATATATTTT. As protein: CASSVGADGTIYF.

The chain combines TRBV4-1 with TRBJ2-1, with a tentative D call TRBD2 (5 bases). Trimming took 0 bases from V and 1 from J, leaving 10 bases between them. This CDR3 spans 16 amino acids. CDR1 and CDR2 (germline): MGHRA, YSYEKL. The CDR3 is CASSQDIRESYNEQFF. In DNA, the CDR3 is TGCGCCAGCAGCCAAGATATTCGGGAATCCTACAATGAGCAGTTCTTC.

This chain uses TRBV27 with TRBJ2-1; D tentatively reads TRBD1 or TRBD2 (5 bases each). This CDR3 is built from 15 residues. Germline lookup yields CDR1 MNHEY and CDR2 SMNVEV (reference sequence). V was pared by 0 bases and J by 6 bases, with 12 bases between. The CDR3 bases are TGTGCCAGCAGTTTATCGCCGGGGCATTTCAATGAGCAGTTCTTC. Translation: CASSLSPGHFNEQFF.

The chain joins TRBV28 to TRBJ2-1; TRBD2 might be the D (5 bases). CDR3 length equals 14 residues. Germline CDR1 MDHEN, CDR2 SYDVKM. V lost 2 bases to trimming and J lost 4 bases, with 9 bases between them. The CDR3 nucleotides are TGTGCCAGCAGTTTAAGTAGCGTGTACAATGAGCAGTTCTTC. Protein: CASSLSSVYNEQFF.

The chain uses TRBV7-2 and TRBJ2-3, with D perhaps given as TRBD1 or TRBD2 (6 bases each). With 0 bases removed from V and 5 bases from J, the gap between germline ends came to 12 bases. Per the germline V gene, CDR1 is SGHTA and CDR2 is FQGNSA. The CDR3 totals 15 residues. Here the CDR3 DNA reads TGTGCCAGCAGCTTAGCGTCGGGGGCTTTAGATACGCAGTATTTT. Protein: CASSLASGALDTQYF.

The V and J genes are TRBV6-5 and TRBJ2-5; D gene uncertain. V lost 2 bases and J 4 bases, leaving 11 bases between the germline ends. The V gene's germline CDR1 is MNHEY and CDR2 SVGAGI. CDR3 size: 14 residues. In DNA form, the CDR3 reads TGTGCCAGCAGTTACAGTGCGTTTGGAGAGACCCAGTACTTC. It yields the protein CASSYSAFGETQYF.

The CDR3, as DNA: TGTGCCAGCCATGGCAACGAGCAGTACTTC. This encodes CASHGNEQYF. J is TRBJ2-7 and V is TRBV2; D is unclear. The V gene lost 8 bases and the J gene lost 5 bases, with 7 bases spanning the gap. From germline, CDR1 is SNHLY and CDR2 FYNNEI. This CDR3 has 10 residues.

This clone occurred a few times. CDR3 loop: CASSVPLRRKAYEQYF. CDR3 nucleotide sequence: TGTGCCAGCAGCGTACCCCTAAGGAGAAAAGCCTACGAGCAGTACTTC. This rearrangement joins TRBV9 to TRBJ2-7; D remains unclear. The V end lost 1 base, the J end lost 2 bases, and 16 bases lay between the germline ends. Looked up from germline, CDR1 is SGDLS and CDR2 is YYNGEE. The CDR3 has 16 amino acids.

The chain carries TRBV7-2 and TRBJ1-2; 11 bases fit TRBD1. The CDR3 is 14 amino acids. Losses at the gene ends were 5 bases for V and 5 bases for J; bases not matched to a gene: 4. Germline V gene lookup returns CDR1 SGHTA and CDR2 FQGNSA. This CDR3 is CASSQGQGVYGYTF. CDR3 DNA: TGTGCCAGCAGCCAGGGACAGGGGGTGTATGGCTACACCTTC.

The chain combines TRBV4-1 with TRBJ1-3; no firm D call. This CDR3 is built from 14 residues. V dropped 3 bases and J dropped 6 bases, with 12 bases sitting between them. In germline, CDR1 is MGHRA, CDR2 YSYEKL. The CDR3 protein is CASSQSGSQNTIYF. The DNA for the CDR3 is TGCGCCAGCAGCCAGTCCGGGTCTCAAAACACCATATATTTT.

This clone showed up just once. The V call is TRBV4-1, the J call TRBJ2-1; the D is unclear. This CDR3 contains 17 residues. The germline gives CDR1 MGHRA, CDR2 YSYEKL. Trimming removed 4 bases from V and 4 bases from J, with 20 bases in between. The CDR3: CASSPEPSGGNYNEQFF. CDR3 sequence (DNA): TGCGCCAGCAGCCCCGAGCCTTCGGGTGGCAATTACAATGAGCAGTTCTTC.

The V gene is TRBV21-1, the J gene TRBJ1-1. TRBV21-1 is described as a pseudogene. This CDR3 comprises 10 residues. This CDR3 reads CGVMNTEAFF. CDR3 in DNA: TGTGGGGTTATGAACACTGAAGCTTTCTTT.

The chain recombines TRBV2 with TRBJ2-1, with TRBD2 matching over 10 bases. This CDR3 is 15 amino acids long. V was pared by 4 bases and J by 4 bases, with 4 bases of the junction left unmatched. Germline V gene lookup returns CDR1 SNHLY and CDR2 FYNNEI. The CDR3 nucleotides read TGTGCCAGCAGTGCCGGACTAGCGGAGTACAATGAGCAGTTCTTC. Protein sequence: CASSAGLAEYNEQFF.

This clone is a singleton in its sample. The V and J genes are TRBV11-2 and TRBJ2-1; 11 bases map to TRBD2. The germline V gene encodes CDR1 SGHAT and CDR2 FQNNGV. The CDR3 is 19 amino acids. V lost 1 base to trimming and J lost 0 bases; unmatched junction nucleotides: 8. CDR3 in DNA: TGTGCCAGCAGCTTAGCCCGACTAGCGGGGCCGAGCTCCTACAATGAGCAGTTCTTC. Translating gives CASSLARLAGPSSYNEQFF.

This chain links TRBV5-1 with TRBJ2-7, with 11 bases that match TRBD2. Germline loops: CDR1 SGHRS, CDR2 YFSETQ. This CDR3 has 16 amino acids. Trimming at V came to 3 bases and at J to 3 bases, leaving 8 bases not matched to a gene. The CDR3 here is CASSSTSTSGVYEQYF. The CDR3, as DNA: TGCGCCAGCAGCTCCACCTCGACTAGCGGGGTCTACGAGCAGTACTTC.

The rearrangement joins TRBV3-1 (or the pseudogene TRBV3-2) to TRBJ2-7, with 13 bases lining up with TRBD2. Trimming cost V 3 bases and J 3 bases; bases outside gene matches: 5. The CDR3 sequence is 16 residues long. Germline-derived CDR1 and CDR2 are LGHDT and YNNKEL (reference sequence). The CDR3 nucleotides are TGTGCCAGCAGCCATGGGAGGACTAGCGGGAGCTACGAGCAGTACTTC. Translated, it gives CASSHGRTSGSYEQYF.

The chain is built from TRBV5-1 and TRBJ2-5; D ambiguous. The V end lost 0 bases, the J end lost 3 bases, and 18 bases lay between the germline ends. The CDR3 length is 17 residues. Per the germline V gene, CDR1 is SGHRS and CDR2 is YFSETQ. The DNA for the CDR3 is TGCGCCAGCAGCTTGGAGCTTGATCACCGTGGGGAAGAGACCCAGTACTTC. Translating gives CASSLELDHRGEETQYF.

The genes are TRBV6-5 and TRBJ2-7, with a tentative D call TRBD2 (6 bases). Germline-derived CDR1 and CDR2 are MNHEY and SVGAGI. The CDR3 is 14 residues long. Trimming removed 7 bases at V and 3 bases at J, with 16 bases between. CDR3 region: CASTGGLPNYEQYF. Written as DNA, the CDR3 is TGTGCCAGCACCGGGGGACTCCCCAACTACGAGCAGTACTTC.

V usage is TRBV21-1 and J usage is TRBJ2-7; the tabulated D call, TRBD2, remains unverified against the DNA. TRBV21-1 is an annotated pseudogene. The CDR3 is made up of 17 amino acids. CDR3 loop: CASSKVVEVVGGPEQYF. CDR3 bases: TGTGCCAGCAGCAAGGTGGTGGAGGTAGTGGGAGGGCCCGAGCAGTACTTC.

The V and J genes are TRBV7-8 and TRBJ2-5; TRBD1 matches at 10 bases. V lost 4 bases to trimming and J lost 4 bases; unmatched junction nucleotides: 9. Looked up from germline, CDR1 is SGHVS and CDR2 is FQNEAQ. The CDR3 consists of 16 residues. The CDR3 sequence: CASSSADRGRRETQYF. The CDR3 DNA sequence: TGTGCCAGCAGCTCTGCAGACAGGGGGCGCCGAGAGACCCAGTACTTC.

This chain connects TRBV5-4 to TRBJ2-5; 11 bases agree with TRBD2. The CDR3 is 16 amino acids. CDR1 is SGHNT, CDR2 YYREEE, per germline (reference sequence). The V segment lost 0 bases and the J segment 4 bases; nucleotides outside the gene matches: 5. The DNA for the CDR3 is TGTGCCAGCAGCTTGGTTCTAGCGGGAGGTCGAGAGACCCAGTACTTC. Translation gives CASSLVLAGGRETQYF.

The count of this clone is one. The chain carries TRBV7-3 and TRBJ2-3; possibly TRBD1 for D (6 bases). The V gene lost 6 bases and the J gene lost 6 bases, with 10 bases spanning the gap. The CDR3 consists of 12 residues. Germline assignment: CDR1 SGHTA and CDR2 FQGTGA. The CDR3 sequence is CASSDQGDTQYF. The CDR3 DNA sequence: TGTGCCAGCAGTGACCAGGGGGATACGCAGTATTTT.

The genes are TRBV11-2 and TRBJ2-5, with D tentatively TRBD1 (6 bases). This CDR3 contains 14 residues. CDR1 and CDR2 from the germline V gene are SGHAT and FQNNGV. Trimming left V 7 bases short and J 1 base short, with 13 bases between. In DNA form, the CDR3 reads TGTGCCAGCACTCTGACAGGACCCCAAGAGACCCAGTACTTC. Its translation: CASTLTGPQETQYF.